The 27 T cell receptor beta chains below all came from one sample that was sequenced in a study of CD8+CD57+ T cells in acquired aplastic anemia. Genomic DNA was employed as the template in profiling TCR beta VDJ and CDR3. TCRdb recomputed calls from the reads with MiXCR, one row per CDR3 protein. The sample has about 120,000 distinct CDR3 sequences, 50% to 60% seen once. Only patients with CD8+CD57+ cell expansion on flow cytometry were chosen for sequencing. Sequenced sample: sorted CD4+, CD8+, or CD8+CD57+ T cells (not recorded which) from PBMCs. These TCRs come from a human donor with aplastic anemia.

The CDR3 loop reads CSARGGWGTEAFF. The CDR3 DNA follows: TGCAGTGCTAGAGGAGGGTGGGGAACTGAAGCTTTCTTT. This chain links TRBV20-1 with TRBJ1-1, with no clear D. Per the germline V gene, CDR1 is DFQATT and CDR2 is SNEGSKA (reference sequence). The CDR3 consists of 13 residues. Trimming stripped 1 base from V and 5 bases from J, with 11 bases between.

In this sample, this clonotype turned up many times. The chain has TRBV2 and TRBJ2-7; 7 bases agree with TRBD1. V lost 6 bases, J lost 0 bases, and 11 bases stayed unmatched. Germline values: CDR1 SNHLY, CDR2 FYNNEI. The CDR3 loop spans 16 amino acids. CDR3 protein: CASRSRQGESSYEQYF. CDR3 coding DNA: TGTGCCAGCAGGAGCCGACAGGGCGAAAGCTCCTACGAGCAGTACTTC.

This clonotype was counted ten times or more. The chain combines TRBV11-1 with TRBJ1-2; D is unresolved. V was shortened by 2 bases and J by 8 bases, with 21 bases between the two germline ends. This CDR3 contains 16 residues. Per the germline V gene, CDR1 is SGHAT and CDR2 is FQDESV (reference sequence). This chain's CDR3 is CASSLQLSVHDRGYTF. The DNA for the CDR3 is TGTGCCAGCAGCTTACAATTGTCGGTCCACGACCGCGGCTACACCTTC.

This clonotype has more than one count but fewer than ten. This chain uses TRBV10-3 with TRBJ1-2; D is possibly TRBD1 (6 bases). The V end was cut by 6 bases, the J end by 3 bases, with 11 bases between. CDR1 is ENHRY and CDR2 is SYGVKD in the germline V gene. This CDR3 spans 13 amino acids. CDR3 sequence (DNA): TGTGCCATCAGCCCACAGGGATACTATGGCTACACCTTC. Translation: CAISPQGYYGYTF.

In this sample, this clonotype turned up a few times. The V and J genes are TRBV2 and TRBJ1-5; tentative D call: TRBD1 (6 bases). Germline V CDR1 and CDR2: SNHLY, FYNNEI. Deletions cut 2 bases from V and 11 bases from J, with 16 bases between. This CDR3 region has 14 residues. The CDR3, as DNA: TGTGCCAGCAGTGAAATGGGGGCAGGAGGGACCCAGCATTTT. Its translation is CASSEMGAGGTQHF.

The CDR3 DNA sequence: TGTGCCAGCAGAAGGAGGACAGGGGAAAGGTACTTC. Translated: CASRRRTGERYF. The J gene is TRBJ2-7, the V gene TRBV2, with TRBD1 matching over 9 bases. V shed 6 bases, J shed 12 bases, and the junction held 9 bases outside the gene matches. The CDR3 is 12 amino acids. Germline lookup yields CDR1 SNHLY and CDR2 FYNNEI. Full variable domain (missing parts from reference TRBV2 and TRBJ2-7): EPEVTQTPSHQVTQMGQEVILRCVPISNHLYFYWYRQILGQKVEFLVSFYNNEISEKSEIFDDQFSVERPDGSNFTLKIRSTKLEDSAMYFCASRRRTGERYFGPGTRLTVT.

The chain couples TRBV6-1 to TRBJ2-2; weak D call: TRBD1 (6 bases). V was shortened by 4 bases and J by 1 base, with 10 bases between the two germline ends. CDR1 is MNHNS, CDR2 SASEGT, per germline. The CDR3 is 15 residues long. CDR3 DNA sequence: TGTGCCAGCAGTGCGACAGGACAGAACACCGGGGAGCTGTTTTTT. Translating it yields CASSATGQNTGELFF.

V gene TRBV6-4 combines with J gene TRBJ1-6; 9 bases fit TRBD1. This CDR3 comprises 13 residues. V dropped 6 bases and J dropped 10; count of bases not matched to a gene: 4. CDR1 MRHNA and CDR2 SNTAGT come from the germline V gene. CDR3: CASRRTGESPLHF. DNA for the CDR3: TGTGCCAGCAGACGGACAGGGGAATCACCCCTCCACTTT.

The chain has TRBV10-1 and TRBJ2-3, with 13 bases that match TRBD2. After removal of 6 bases from V and 4 bases from J, the junction contained 7 bases not matched to a gene. Germline CDR1 reads WNHNN; CDR2 reads SYGVQD (reference sequence). This CDR3 region has 16 residues. CDR3 residues: CASSRGLAGRADTQYF. DNA for the CDR3: TGCGCCAGCAGCAGGGGACTAGCGGGGAGGGCAGATACGCAGTATTTT.

The J gene is TRBJ2-2, the V gene TRBV15; TRBD1 aligns across 8 bases. Germline values: CDR1 LNHNV, CDR2 YYDKDF (reference sequence). This CDR3 is 17 amino acids long. With 8 bases clipped from V and 4 bases from J, the junction kept 15 bases outside the gene matches. In nucleotides, the CDR3 is TGTGCCACCGGATCCACGCGGACAGGGCGAGGCACCGGGGAGCTGTTTTTT. Translation: CATGSTRTGRGTGELFF.

The V and J genes are TRBV20-1 and TRBJ2-3; 10 bases are shared with TRBD2. V lost 0 bases to trimming and J lost 8 bases; unmatched junction nucleotides: 8. CDR3 length: 15 amino acids. Germline V gene sequence: CDR1 DFQATT, CDR2 SNEGSKA (reference sequence). CDR3 protein: CSARDLAGEVGTQYF. The CDR3 region has the DNA TGCAGTGCTAGAGATCTAGCGGGAGAAGTAGGTACGCAGTATTTT.

The V call is TRBV5-1, the J call TRBJ1-5; D is possibly TRBD1 (6 bases). With 0 bases removed from V and 6 bases from J, the gap between germline ends came to 10 bases. CDR1 and CDR2 (germline): SGHRS, YFSETQ. CDR3 length: 14 residues. CDR3 loop: CASSLEQGGQPQHF. The CDR3 DNA reads TGCGCCAGCAGCTTGGAACAGGGTGGTCAGCCCCAGCATTTT.

In the case of this clonotype: Just one base apart from a much larger clone, this may be a read error. The conserved phenylalanine or tryptophan is not found at the CDR3 terminus, so this likely reflects a read error. V and J are TRBV9 and TRBJ2-1; 10 nucleotides line up with TRBD2. Germline CDR1 and CDR2: SGDLS and YYNGEE. The CDR3 has 15 amino acids. V shed 4 bases and J 5 bases; nucleotides not matched to a gene: 6. CDR3 DNA: TGTGCCAGCAGCATTAGCGGGGGGCTGGACAATGAGCAGTTCCTC. Encoded protein: CASSISGGLDNEQFL.

The chain joins TRBV10-1 to TRBJ2-1; D is uncertain. This CDR3 spans 13 amino acids. The germline V gene encodes CDR1 WNHNN and CDR2 SYGVQD (reference sequence). Between the trimmed V and J ends, which lost 4 bases and 8 bases, there was a span of 12 bases. The chain's CDR3 is CASSVTASHEQFF. CDR3 nucleotide sequence: TGCGCCAGCAGTGTAACGGCCTCACATGAGCAGTTCTTC.

The chain links TRBV7-8 to TRBJ1-6; weak D call: TRBD1 (5 bases). Between the trimmed V and J ends, which lost 5 bases and 0 bases, there was a span of 8 bases. The CDR3 is 15 residues long. Germline values: CDR1 SGHVS, CDR2 FQNEAQ. The CDR3 loop is CASSIQGSYNSPLHF. CDR3 DNA sequence: TGTGCCAGCAGCATCCAGGGCTCCTATAATTCACCCCTCCACTTT.

A note on this clonotype: The germline gene is not matched at one end of the junction; a read error may be the cause. The chain carries TRBV19 and TRBJ1-2; 9 bases are a match to TRBD1. The CDR3 is made up of 15 amino acids. The germline V gene has CDR1 LNHDA and CDR2 SQIVND (reference sequence). CDR3 nucleotides: TGTGCCAGTAGTGTGACCGGGACAGGGTCCTTTGGCTACATCTTC. Translating it yields CASSVTGTGSFGYIF.

This clonotype turned up a few times. The chain couples TRBV19 to TRBJ2-1; D is ambiguous. The CDR3 length is 13 residues. Per the germline V gene, CDR1 is LNHDA and CDR2 is SQIVND (reference sequence). Between the trimmed V and J ends, which lost 8 bases and 0 bases, there was a span of 8 bases. This chain's CDR3 is CASQGSSYNEQFF. In nucleotides, the CDR3 is TGTGCCAGTCAAGGTAGCTCCTACAATGAGCAGTTCTTC.

The chain combines TRBV12-3 or TRBV12-4 with TRBJ2-7, with D perhaps TRBD1 or TRBD2 (5 bases each). Trimming cost V 1 base and J 5 bases, with 30 bases left between them. This CDR3 is built from 20 residues. CDR3 protein: CASSLVHPRGGTGKDDEQYF. CDR3 nucleotide sequence: TGTGCCAGCAGTTTAGTGCACCCGAGGGGCGGCACAGGTAAAGATGACGAGCAGTACTTC.

This chain joins TRBV2 and TRBJ2-5; 15 bases align to TRBD2. The J call may be mistaken, given a closer DNA end match to TRBJ2-7. Germline CDR1 is SNHLY and CDR2 is FYNNEI. The CDR3 spans 18 residues. The CDR3 coding sequence is TGTGCCAGCAGTGAAGCAGGGACTAGCGGGGGGCAGTCCTACGAGCAGTACTTC. Translating gives CASSEAGTSGGQSYEQYF.

The rearrangement uses TRBV2 and TRBJ1-2; unclear D gene. Germline values: CDR1 SNHLY, CDR2 FYNNEI. Trimming removed 7 bases from V and 8 bases from J, with 8 bases in between. The CDR3 is 10 amino acids. The CDR3 DNA reads as TGTGCCAGCAAGGAGGGCGGCTACACCTTC. Amino acids: CASKEGGYTF. The entire variable domain, with the rest obtained from reference TRBV2 and TRBJ1-2, is as follows: EPEVTQTPSHQVTQMGQEVILRCVPISNHLYFYWYRQILGQKVEFLVSFYNNEISEKSEIFDDQFSVERPDGSNFTLKIRSTKLEDSAMYFCASKEGGYTFGSGTRLTVV.

This clonotype was seen a few times. The V and J genes are TRBV10-3 and TRBJ2-1; D remains ambiguous. Germline CDR1 is ENHRY and CDR2 is SYGVKD. CDR3 size: 11 residues. Trimming pared 4 bases from V and 4 bases from J, leaving 2 bases between. CDR3 sequence reads: CAISVYNEQFF. Here the CDR3 DNA reads TGTGCCATCAGTGTTTACAATGAGCAGTTCTTC.

The chain links TRBV10-3 to TRBJ2-7, with D unresolved. This CDR3 is built from 13 residues. Germline values: CDR1 ENHRY, CDR2 SYGVKD. Trimming left V 5 bases short and J 2 bases short, with 10 bases between. The CDR3 DNA reads as TGTGCCATCAGTACAGCTGCCACCTACGAGCAGTACTTC. This sequence encodes CAISTAATYEQYF.

This clonotype was counted many times. At one end the junction does not follow the germline gene, possibly because of a read error. This sequence joins TRBV2 and TRBJ2-4; 11 bases fit TRBD2. There are 16 residues in the CDR3. From germline, CDR1 is SNHLY and CDR2 FYNNEI. In DNA, the CDR3 is TGTGCCAGCAGCCCAGCCCCCTCCGGGACTAGCGGAGTTAAAGACTTC. It encodes CASSPAPSGTSGVKDF. The variable domain in full, with the rest retrieved from reference TRBV2 and TRBJ2-4, is EPEVTQTPSHQVTQMGQEVILRCVPISNHLYFYWYRQILGQKVEFLVSFYNNEISEKSEIFDDQFSVERPDGSNFTLKIRSTKLEDSAMYFCASSPAPSGTSGVKDFGAGTRLSVL.

The table lists this clonotype with a count of one. A clone one base away is much larger, so this may be a read error. This chain links TRBV11-2 with TRBJ2-3, with 7 bases fitting TRBD1. The CDR3 has 15 residues. CDR1 and CDR2 from the germline V gene are SGHAT and FQNNGV. The J segment lost 5 bases and the V segment lost 4 bases, leaving 9 bases of the junction unmatched. CDR3 region: CASSSRTGYIDTQYF. CDR3 nucleotide sequence: TGTGCCAGCAGCTCTCGGACAGGATACATAGATACGCAGTATTTT.

This clonotype has ten or more counts. The chain combines TRBV12-3 or TRBV12-4 with TRBJ1-5; 7 positions agree with TRBD1. V lost 7 bases to trimming and J lost 4 bases; unmatched junction nucleotides: 10. The CDR3 totals 15 residues. The CDR3 nucleotides are TGTGCCAGCACCTTCAGGGGGGCTAAAAATCAGCCCCAGCATTTT. Encoded protein: CASTFRGAKNQPQHF.

Details on this clonotype: Germline and junction disagree at one end, which may indicate a read error. The rearrangement uses TRBV20-1 and TRBJ1-5; possible D gene TRBD1, 6 bases. The CDR3 is 14 amino acids. Germline values: CDR1 DFQATT, CDR2 SNEGSKA (reference sequence). CDR3 DNA sequence: TGCAGCGCTAGAGAGGGACATCGGTTGGGACCCCAGCATTTT. Translated: CSAREGHRLGPQHF.

A remark on this clonotype: One base away lies a much larger clone, so this may be a sequencing read error. The chain carries TRBV7-9 and TRBJ2-7; the D gene is possibly TRBD1 (5 bases). The CDR3 length is 14 residues. Germline lookup yields CDR1 SEHNR and CDR2 FQNEAQ (reference sequence). Trimming took off 5 bases at V and 6 bases at J, with 17 bases between the two ends. In DNA form, the CDR3 reads TGTGCCAGCAGCGCGGCAGGGCTGATCTGCGAGCAGTACTTC. It yields the protein CASSAAGLICEQYF. Full variable domain (outside the CDR3, taken from reference TRBV7-9 and TRBJ2-7): DTGVSQNPRHKITKRGQNVTFRCDPISEHNRLYWYRQTLGQGPEFLTYFQNEAQLEKSRLLSDRFSAERPKGSFSTLEIQRTEQGDSAMYLCASSAAGLICEQYFGPGTRLTVT.